This TCR beta chain was found in a study of PD-1 blockade in classical Hodgkin lymphoma. Across the whole study: The nivolumab dose that patients received was 3 mg/kg, given intravenously every 2 weeks. The study, taken as a whole, reports: Complete responders entered with baseline diversity on par with newly diagnosed patients, the results showed. Nivolumab initiated under 1 year post-ASCT led to patient exclusion. Newly diagnosed patients were reported to exhibit reduced baseline TCR diversity relative to healthy donors.

The time point was: cycle 4 day 1 (C4D1), after five to seven weeks of nivolumab. Each patient's relapse followed autologous stem cell transplantation, and brentuximab vedotin exposure varied. Concerning this clone: The antigen is not known.

With 4 bases clipped from V and 5 bases from J, the junction kept 9 bases outside the gene matches. The CDR3 covers 15 residues. The germline V gene encodes CDR1 LNHDA and CDR2 SQIVND (reference sequence). Method: immunoSEQ multiplex PCR; TCRdb's copy keeps in-frame clones and lacks some. The table lists roughly 51,000 clones, approximately 72% of them singletons, with approximately 12% in the top ten. The gene calls are TRBV19 and TRBJ2-7, with 9 positions matching TRBD2. The sequence was collected from a human donor with classical Hodgkin lymphoma. The material sequenced was peripheral blood mononuclear cells (PBMCs), taken before the fourth cycle of nivolumab. The CDR3 DNA follows: TGTGCCAGTAGTAGACTTCCGGGACTAGCTAACGAGCAGTACTTC. This codes for CASSRLPGLANEQYF.